This TCR beta chain emerged from a study of shared clonotypes between healthy human individuals. Selected positively for CCR7 and CD45RO-negative, naive CD8 cells excluded terminally differentiated effector memory CD45RA+ cells. Repertoires were generated with immunoSEQ multiplex PCR, while TCRdb's copy carries only in-frame clones and drops some. The sample consists of fewer than 850,000 clones, 96% of them appearing once. Trimming shortened V by 3 bases and J by 0 bases, and 9 bases separated the two germline ends. The CDR3 extends over 15 amino acids. Germline V gene lookup returns CDR1 SNHLY and CDR2 FYNNEI.

The sequence came from a man aged 25 to 40 in good health. Sequenced input: naive CD8+ T cells sorted from blood. This chain joins TRBV2 and TRBJ2-1; D perhaps matches TRBD1 (6 bases). The CDR3 region has the DNA TGTGCCAGCAGTGATCAGGGGAGCTCCTACAATGAGCAGTTCTTC. It yields the protein CASSDQGSSYNEQFF.